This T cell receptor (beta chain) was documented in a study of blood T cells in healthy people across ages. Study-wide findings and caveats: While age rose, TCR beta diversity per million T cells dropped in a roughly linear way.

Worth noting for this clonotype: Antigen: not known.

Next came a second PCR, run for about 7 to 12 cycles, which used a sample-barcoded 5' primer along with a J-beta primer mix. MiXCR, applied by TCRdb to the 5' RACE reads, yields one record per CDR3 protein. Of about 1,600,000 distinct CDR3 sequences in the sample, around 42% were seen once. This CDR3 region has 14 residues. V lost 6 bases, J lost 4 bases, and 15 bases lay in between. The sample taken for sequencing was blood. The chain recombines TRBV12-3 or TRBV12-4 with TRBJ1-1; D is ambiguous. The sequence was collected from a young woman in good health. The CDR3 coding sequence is TGTGCCAGCAGCCCCGGGATAGCGGGCACTGAAGCTTTCTTT. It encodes CASSPGIAGTEAFF.